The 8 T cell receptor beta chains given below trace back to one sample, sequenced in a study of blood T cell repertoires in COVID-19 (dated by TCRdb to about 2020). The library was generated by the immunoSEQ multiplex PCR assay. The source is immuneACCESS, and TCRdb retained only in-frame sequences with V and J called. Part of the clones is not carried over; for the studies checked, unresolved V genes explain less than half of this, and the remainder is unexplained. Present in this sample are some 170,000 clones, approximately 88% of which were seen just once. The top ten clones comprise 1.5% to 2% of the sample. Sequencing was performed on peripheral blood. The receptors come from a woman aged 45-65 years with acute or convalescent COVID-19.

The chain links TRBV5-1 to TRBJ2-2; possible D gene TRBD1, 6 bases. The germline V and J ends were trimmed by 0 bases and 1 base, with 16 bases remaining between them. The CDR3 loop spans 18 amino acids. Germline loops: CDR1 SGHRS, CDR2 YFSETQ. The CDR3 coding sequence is TGCGCCAGCAGCTTGGGGGCCAGGGGCGGCTTGAACACCGGGGAGCTGTTTTTT. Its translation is CASSLGARGGLNTGELFF.

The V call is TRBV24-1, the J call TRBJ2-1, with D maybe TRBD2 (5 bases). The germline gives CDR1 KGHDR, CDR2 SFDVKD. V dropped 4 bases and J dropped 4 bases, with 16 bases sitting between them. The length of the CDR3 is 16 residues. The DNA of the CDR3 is TGTGCCACCAGTGAGTCCGGGCCTGGCGGGTACAATGAGCAGTTCTTC. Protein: CATSESGPGGYNEQFF.

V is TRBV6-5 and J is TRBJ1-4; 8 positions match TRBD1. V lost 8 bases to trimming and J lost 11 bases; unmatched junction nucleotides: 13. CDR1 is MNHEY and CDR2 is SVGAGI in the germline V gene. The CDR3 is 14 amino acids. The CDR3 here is CASGKGAGDRKLFF. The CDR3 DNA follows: TGTGCCAGCGGAAAAGGGGCAGGGGACAGGAAACTGTTTTTT.

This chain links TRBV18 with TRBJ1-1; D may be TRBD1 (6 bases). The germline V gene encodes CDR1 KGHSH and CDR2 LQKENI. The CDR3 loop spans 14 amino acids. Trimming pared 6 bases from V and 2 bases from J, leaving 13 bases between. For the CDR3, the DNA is TGTGCCAGCTCCCTAGACAGGAGAAACACTGAAGCTTTCTTT. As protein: CASSLDRRNTEAFF. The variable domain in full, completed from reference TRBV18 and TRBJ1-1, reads NAGVMQNPRHLVRRRGQEARLRCSPMKGHSHVYWYRQLPEEGLKFMVYLQKENIIDESGMPKERFSAEFPKEGPSILRIQQVVRGDSAAYFCASSLDRRNTEAFFGQGTRLTVV.

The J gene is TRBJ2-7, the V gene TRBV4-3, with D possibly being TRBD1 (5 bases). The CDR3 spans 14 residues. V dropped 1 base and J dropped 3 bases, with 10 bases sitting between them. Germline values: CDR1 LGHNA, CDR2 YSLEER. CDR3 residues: CASSQGRVFYEQYF. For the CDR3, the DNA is TGCGCCAGCAGCCAAGGCAGGGTGTTCTACGAGCAGTACTTC.

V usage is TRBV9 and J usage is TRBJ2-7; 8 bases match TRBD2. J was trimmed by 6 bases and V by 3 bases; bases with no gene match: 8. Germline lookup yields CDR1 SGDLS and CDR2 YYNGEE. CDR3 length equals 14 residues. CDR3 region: CASSAGTRGREQYF. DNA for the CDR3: TGTGCCAGCAGCGCCGGGACTAGAGGGCGCGAGCAGTACTTC. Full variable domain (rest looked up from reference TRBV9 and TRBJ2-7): DSGVTQTPKHLITATGQRVTLRCSPRSGDLSVYWYQQSLDQGLQFLIQYYNGEERAKGNILERFSAQQFPDLHSELNLSSLELGDSALYFCASSAGTRGREQYFGPGTRLTVT.

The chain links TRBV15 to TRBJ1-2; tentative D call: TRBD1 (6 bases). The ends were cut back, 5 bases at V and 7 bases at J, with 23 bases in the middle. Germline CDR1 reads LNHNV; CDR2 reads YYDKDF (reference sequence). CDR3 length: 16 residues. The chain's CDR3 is CATSVQDQDIRGGYTF. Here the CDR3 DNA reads TGTGCCACCAGCGTGCAGGATCAGGACATCAGGGGTGGCTACACCTTC.

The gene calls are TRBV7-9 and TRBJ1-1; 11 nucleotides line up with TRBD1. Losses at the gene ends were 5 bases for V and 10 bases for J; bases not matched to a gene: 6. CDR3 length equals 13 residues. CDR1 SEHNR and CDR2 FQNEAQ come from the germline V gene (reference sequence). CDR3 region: CASSRGQGAGAFF. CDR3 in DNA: TGTGCCAGCAGCCGAGGACAGGGGGCGGGAGCTTTCTTT.